These 6 T cell receptor beta chains were all obtained from the same sample, sequenced in a study of blood T cell repertoires in COVID-19. The table came from immunoSEQ multiplex PCR; TCRdb's copy has only in-frame clones and leaves some out. The sample records 150,000 to 200,000 clones, 60% to 80% being singletons. Sequenced: PBMCs or T cells enriched from blood (not recorded which). The receptors derive from a woman between 50 and 59 years old who had recovered from COVID-19.

The V and J genes are TRBV7-2 and TRBJ1-2; 7 bases fit TRBD1. There are 14 residues in the CDR3. V lost 5 bases, J lost 5 bases, and 8 bases stayed unmatched. From germline, CDR1 is SGHTA and CDR2 FQGNSA. The CDR3, as DNA: TGTGCCAGCAGCCGGGGACAGTCTCCTTATGGCTACACCTTC. Its protein is CASSRGQSPYGYTF.

The chain uses TRBV30 and TRBJ2-5, with D possibly matching TRBD1 (5 bases). V was clipped by 1 base and J by 1 base, with 10 bases between them. This CDR3 spans 14 amino acids. CDR1 is GTSNPN, CDR2 SVGIG, per germline (reference sequence). CDR3 nucleotide sequence: TGTGCCTGGAGTGGTCCAGGGCCCCAAGAGACCCAGTACTTC. Amino acid sequence: CAWSGPGPQETQYF.

This clone occurred a few times. The CDR3, as DNA: TGCAGCGTTGAGGGAGCTAGCGGCACCTACGAGCAGTACTTC. Translated, it gives CSVEGASGTYEQYF. The chain uses TRBV29-1 and TRBJ2-7, with 7 bases identical to TRBD2. The ends lost 3 bases at V and 2 bases at J; junction bases unmatched: 7. The CDR3 spans 14 residues. The germline gives CDR1 SQVTM, CDR2 ANQGSEA.

V is TRBV3-1 (or the pseudogene TRBV3-2) and J is TRBJ2-1; 7 nucleotides line up with TRBD2. The CDR3 runs to 14 residues. Germline values: CDR1 LGHDT, CDR2 YNNKEL (reference sequence). Germline trimming cut 2 bases from V and 3 bases from J; bases unmatched to any gene: 1. CDR3 in DNA: TGTGCCAGCAGCCAACAGCGGGACTACAATGAGCAGTTCTTC. Residues: CASSQQRDYNEQFF.

There are a few counts of this clone. The chain is built from TRBV21-1 and TRBJ1-5; the table's D call, TRBD1, has no DNA check behind it. TRBV21-1 is annotated as a pseudogene. The CDR3 length is 22 residues. CDR3 DNA: TGTGCCAGCGCAAATCGGACAGGGCTCAAAAAAAGGGGAGATTATAGCAATCAGCCCCAGCATTTT. This sequence encodes CASANRTGLKKRGDYSNQPQHF.

The V and J genes are TRBV2 and TRBJ1-5; the match to TRBD1 covers 7 bases. The germline V gene has CDR1 SNHLY and CDR2 FYNNEI. The V and J ends lost 8 bases and 4 bases, in that order; junction bases with no gene match: 2. This CDR3 has 12 residues. CDR3 protein: CASGTVNQPQHF. DNA of the CDR3: TGTGCCAGCGGGACAGTAAATCAGCCCCAGCATTTT.